The T cell receptor beta chain under discussion was sequenced for a study of cytomegalovirus exposure and HLA in healthy donors. General study points: HLA alleles showed associations with 16,951 TCR beta sequences in a later analysis, at a 0.05 false discovery rate. The productive fraction for most TCR beta V segments was about 87% or about 30% in an earlier analysis.

As to this clone: What it binds is not known.

Trimming removed 4 bases from V and 4 bases from J, with 15 bases in between. This CDR3 spans 15 amino acids. Germline CDR1 reads SGHVS; CDR2 reads FNYEAQ. Primers for the PCR totalled 60 Vbeta and 13 Jbeta. Sequenced by immunoSEQ multiplex PCR; TCRdb stores in-frame clones only, minus some. The table lists approximately 160,000 clones, 70% to 80% of them singletons. The chain couples TRBV7-6 to TRBJ2-3, with D maybe TRBD2 (7 bases). The sequencing sample was made of PBMCs. This TCR was sampled from a woman in her twenties or thirties in good health and CMV-seropositive. The CDR3 region is CASSSNGGAADTQYF. Here the CDR3 DNA reads TGTGCCAGCAGCTCAAATGGGGGGGCCGCAGATACGCAGTATTTT.